Described below is a single T cell receptor beta chain sequence and its context. This entry is derived from a study of blood T cell repertoires in COVID-19. Germline V gene lookup returns CDR1 SNHLY and CDR2 FYNNEI. The CDR3 covers 15 residues. Trimming cost V 6 bases and J 3 bases; bases outside gene matches: 8. The method was immunoSEQ multiplex PCR; TCRdb's version includes in-frame clones alone and lacks a portion of them. The table has about 200,000 clones, 84% seen once; the top ten hold less than 15%. The TCR originated in a human donor in a cohort sampled during active COVID-19. What was sequenced was peripheral blood. The chain has TRBV2 and TRBJ2-3, with TRBD2 matching over 8 bases. CDR3 sequence (DNA): TGTGCCAGCAGCGTTCCGGGACTAGAGACAGATACGCAGTATTTT. Protein: CASSVPGLETDTQYF.